Listed here are 11 T cell receptor beta chains from one sample, sequenced in a study of early T cells in non-severe SARS-CoV-2 infection. Each CDR3 protein is one row after TCRdb ran MiXCR on the 5' RACE reads. This repertoire shows roughly 64,000 distinct CDR3 sequences, 11% found once; its top ten account for less than 3.5%. The starting material was whole blood, obtained at baseline. These TCRs come from an adult who was a healthcare worker with PCR-confirmed SARS-CoV-2 infection or an uninfected control (not recorded which).

This clonotype was counted only a few times. V gene TRBV6-5 combines with J gene TRBJ2-3; D is ambiguous. This CDR3 is built from 13 residues. The V and J ends lost 7 bases and 1 base respectively, with 9 bases between them. Germline V gene sequence: CDR1 MNHEY, CDR2 SVGAGI. DNA of the CDR3: TGTGCCAGCAATTCCCCGGGCACAGATACGCAGTATTTT. Translation gives CASNSPGTDTQYF.

The CDR3 region is CASSPGQTYEQYF. DNA for the CDR3: TGTGCCAGTAGTCCGGGACAGACCTACGAGCAGTACTTC. V usage is TRBV19 and J usage is TRBJ2-7, with 7 bases identical to TRBD1. J gave up 2 bases and V 5 bases, and 3 bases lay outside the gene matches. Germline-derived CDR1 and CDR2 are LNHDA and SQIVND (reference sequence). The CDR3 is made up of 13 amino acids.

J is TRBJ2-3 and V is TRBV11-2; 14 bases match TRBD2. V lost 1 base to trimming and J lost 3 bases; unmatched junction nucleotides: 9. The V gene's germline CDR1 is SGHAT and CDR2 FQNNGV. The CDR3 covers 19 residues. CDR3 sequence: CASSLVIGLAGGGTDTQYF. DNA for the CDR3: TGTGCCAGCAGCTTAGTTATCGGACTAGCGGGGGGCGGGACAGATACGCAGTATTTT. Combining the CDR3 with reference TRBV11-2 and TRBJ2-3 gives the whole variable domain EAGVAQSPRYKIIEKRQSVAFWCNPISGHATLYWYQQILGQGPKLLIQFQNNGVVDDSQLPKDRFSAERLKGVDSTLKIQPAKLEDSAVYLCASSLVIGLAGGGTDTQYFGPGTRLTVL.

The chain couples TRBV6-5 to TRBJ1-3, with D unclear. The CDR3 sequence is 17 residues long. CDR1 and CDR2 (germline): MNHEY, SVGAGI. Trimming cost V 3 bases and J 0 bases, with 15 bases left between them. CDR3 sequence: CASSYRQTLYSGNTIYF. The CDR3 DNA reads as TGTGCCAGCAGTTATCGGCAGACCCTATACTCTGGAAACACCATATATTTT.

The CDR3 nucleotides are TGCAGTGCTGAGGGACCTGGAAGGAGTGGGACCGGGGAGCTGTTTTTT. This encodes CSAEGPGRSGTGELFF. The chain links TRBV20-1 to TRBJ2-2, with D perhaps assigned TRBD1 or TRBD2 (5 bases each). This CDR3 has 16 residues. Germline CDR1 reads DFQATT; CDR2 reads SNEGSKA (reference sequence). Trimming took off 5 bases at V and 5 bases at J, with 21 bases between the two ends.

By share, this clonotype counts as medium-sized. The junction and the germline gene differ at one end; a read error may be behind it. The chain carries TRBV12-5 and TRBJ2-1, with unresolved D. CDR3 length: 14 amino acids. Germline V gives CDR1 LGHNT, CDR2 FRNRAP. CDR3: CASATHHLDNEQFF. CDR3 nucleotide sequence: TGTGCTAGTGCGACCCACCACCTCGACAACGAGCAGTTCTTC. The full variable domain, in which reference TRBV12-5 and TRBJ2-1 provide the parts outside the CDR3, is DARVTQTPRHKVTEMGQEVTMRCQPILGHNTVFWYRQTMMQGLELLAYFRNRAPLDDSGMPKDRFSAEMPDATLATLKIQPSEPRDSAVYFCASATHHLDNEQFFGPGTRLTVL.

This clonotype was detected many times. V is TRBV13 and J is TRBJ1-3, with a possible D match to TRBD1 (6 bases). Deletions cut 3 bases from V and 0 bases from J, with 9 bases between. This CDR3 is 15 amino acids long. Germline V gene sequence: CDR1 PRHDT, CDR2 FYEKMQ (reference sequence). As DNA, the CDR3 is TGTGCCAGCAGCTTGGACAGTAGCTCTGGAAACACCATATATTTT. Translating it yields CASSLDSSSGNTIYF.

In its sample, this clonotype was seen a few times. J is TRBJ1-5 and V is TRBV6-5, with a tentative D call TRBD1 (5 bases). The CDR3 has 15 amino acids. Germline CDR1 and CDR2: MNHEY and SVGAGI. V lost 2 bases to trimming and J lost 0 bases, with 8 bases between them. This CDR3 is CASSYGQSSNQPQHF. DNA for the CDR3: TGTGCCAGCAGTTACGGACAATCTAGCAATCAGCCCCAGCATTTT.

This clonotype was seen many times. The V and J genes are TRBV12-3 or TRBV12-4 and TRBJ1-1, with D uncertain. CDR3 length equals 13 residues. V lost 3 bases and J 2 bases, leaving 7 bases between the germline ends. In DNA, the CDR3 is TGTGCCAGCAGTTTGATAGACAACACTGAAGCTTTCTTT. Its protein is CASSLIDNTEAFF.

The chain carries TRBV10-3 and TRBJ2-5; 12 nucleotides align to TRBD2. Germline V gives CDR1 ENHRY, CDR2 SYGVKD. The length of the CDR3 is 17 residues. V was clipped by 10 bases and J by 5 bases; unmatched bases: 17. CDR3 DNA sequence: TGTGCCACCGGACTAGCGGGGCAGACCTCGGGGAGGGAGACCCAGTACTTC. It specifies CATGLAGQTSGRETQYF.

This rearrangement joins TRBV7-9 to TRBJ2-3; 7 bases line up with TRBD2. With V trimmed by 5 bases and J by 2 bases, 13 bases remained unmatched. The CDR3 covers 17 residues. CDR1 and CDR2 from the germline V gene are SEHNR and FQNEAQ (reference sequence). The CDR3 DNA reads TGTGCCAGCAGCAGACGGGGGGTAGCCAAATCCACAGATACGCAGTATTTT. It specifies CASSRRGVAKSTDTQYF.